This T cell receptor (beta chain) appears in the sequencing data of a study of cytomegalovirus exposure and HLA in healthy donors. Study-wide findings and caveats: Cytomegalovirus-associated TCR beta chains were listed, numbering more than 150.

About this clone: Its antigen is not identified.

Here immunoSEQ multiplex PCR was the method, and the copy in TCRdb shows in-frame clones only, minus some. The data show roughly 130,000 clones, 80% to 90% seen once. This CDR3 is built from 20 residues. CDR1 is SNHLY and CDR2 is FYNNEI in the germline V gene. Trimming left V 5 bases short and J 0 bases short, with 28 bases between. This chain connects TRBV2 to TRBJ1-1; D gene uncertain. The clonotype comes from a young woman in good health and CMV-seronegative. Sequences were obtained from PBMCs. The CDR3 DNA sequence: TGTGCCAGCAGTCCACTTGACACGGCGCGGGCCTATAATTTGAACACTGAAGCTTTCTTT. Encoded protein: CASSPLDTARAYNLNTEAFF.